This T cell receptor beta chain was found in a study of blood T cell repertoires in COVID-19. Study overall: PBMCs, B-cell-depleted T cells, or T cells provided the cDNA or gDNA that made up the material.

Under the authors' procedure: Estimation of nucleated cell counts was performed using reference gene primer amplification. The assay was immunoSEQ multiplex PCR, and TCRdb's table has in-frame clones only and misses some. From that table come the V and J calls and clone size; the DNA was used to work out D and trimming. Found here are approximately 170,000 clones, 86% of them singletons; the top ten hold about 9.7%. The germline V gene encodes CDR1 MNHEY and CDR2 SMNVEV (reference sequence). The CDR3 extends over 15 amino acids. The germline V and J ends were trimmed by 5 bases and 1 base, with 12 bases remaining between them.

The chain carries TRBV27 and TRBJ1-5, with D perhaps TRBD1 (5 bases). This sequence was found in a man aged 45-65 years with active or convalescent COVID-19. Sequencing was performed on peripheral blood. CDR3 in DNA: TGTGCCAGCAGTATTCAGGGTGGGAGCAATCAGCCCCAGCATTTT. Its protein product is CASSIQGGSNQPQHF.